These 24 T cell receptor beta chains were all obtained from the same sample, sequenced in a study of blood T cells in healthy people across ages. Together with a sample-barcoded 5' primer, a J-beta primer mix was included in a second PCR lasting roughly 6 to 12 cycles. TCRdb reprocessed the 5' RACE reads with MiXCR, giving one entry per CDR3 protein. The repertoire holds about 800,000 distinct CDR3 sequences, with more than 20% as singletons. These data were also reused for a study on T cells of mothers and their children.

Sequences were obtained from blood. These receptors were taken from a boy aged 10-17 years in good health.

This clonotype appeared a few times. The J gene is TRBJ1-1, the V gene TRBV6-5; D gene uncertain. Germline V gene lookup returns CDR1 MNHEY and CDR2 SVGAGI. V was cut by 0 bases and J by 4 bases, with 12 bases left in between. The CDR3 consists of 15 residues. DNA for the CDR3: TGTGCCAGCAGTTACTCGCCGGGGTTGGGCACTGAAGCTTTCTTT. It is translated as CASSYSPGLGTEAFF.

This clonotype was counted a few times. The V gene is TRBV12-3 or TRBV12-4, the J gene TRBJ2-2; D is perhaps TRBD1 (6 bases). Trimming shortened V by 6 bases and J by 0 bases, and 11 bases separated the two germline ends. The CDR3 has 15 residues. The CDR3 loop is CASRPGQPNTGELFF. As DNA, the CDR3 is TGTGCCAGCAGGCCTGGACAGCCGAACACCGGGGAGCTGTTTTTT.

The chain joins TRBV9 to TRBJ2-1; maybe TRBD1 (6 bases). The germline V and J ends were trimmed by 0 bases and 4 bases, with 8 bases remaining between them. Germline loops: CDR1 SGDLS, CDR2 YYNGEE. The CDR3 is 14 residues long. The CDR3 DNA is TGTGCCAGCAGCGTAGACAGGGTGTACAATGAGCAGTTCTTC. It translates to CASSVDRVYNEQFF.

The V call is TRBV7-2, the J call TRBJ2-3; 12 nucleotides line up with TRBD2. Germline lookup yields CDR1 SGHTA and CDR2 FQGNSA. Unmatched junction bases numbered 11, after V lost 1 base and J lost 3 bases. The CDR3 is 19 residues long. In DNA, the CDR3 is TGTGCCAGCAGCTTAGTGCTTGGACTAGCGGGGACCGCAACAGATACGCAGTATTTT. This encodes CASSLVLGLAGTATDTQYF.

This clonotype was found a few times. The rearrangement links TRBV20-1 to TRBJ2-5; 7 bases are shared with TRBD2. This CDR3 is built from 13 residues. J gave up 3 bases and V 6 bases, and 7 bases lay outside the gene matches. CDR1 and CDR2 (germline): DFQATT, SNEGSKA (reference sequence). CDR3 nucleotide sequence: TGCAGTGCCCCTGGACTAGATGAAGAGACCCAGTACTTC. As protein: CSAPGLDEETQYF.

The V gene is TRBV29-1, the J gene TRBJ2-1; D possibly corresponds to TRBD2 (5 bases). Trimming took off 7 bases at V and 0 bases at J, with 16 bases between the two ends. The CDR3 contains 15 residues. Germline loops: CDR1 SQVTM, CDR2 ANQGSEA. The CDR3 DNA follows: TGCAGCGGCGTCCCCGGGAAAACCTCCTACAATGAGCAGTTCTTC. It encodes CSGVPGKTSYNEQFF.

The chain combines TRBV20-1 with TRBJ2-3, with D uncertain. Germline lookup yields CDR1 DFQATT and CDR2 SNEGSKA (reference sequence). V was shortened by 6 bases and J by 6 bases, with 10 bases between the two germline ends. CDR3 size: 11 residues. The CDR3, as DNA: TGCAGTGCAGACCCCCAGGATACGCAGTATTTT. It is translated as CSADPQDTQYF.

This chain joins TRBV6-5 and TRBJ2-2; D is perhaps TRBD2 (5 bases). The germline CDR1 and CDR2 sequences are MNHEY and SVGAGI. V dropped 8 bases and J dropped 0 bases, with 13 bases sitting between them. This CDR3 is 15 amino acids long. In nucleotides, the CDR3 is TGTGCCAGCGGTCGGGGAAACGCGAACACCGGGGAGCTGTTTTTT. Protein sequence: CASGRGNANTGELFF.

The table lists this clonotype with a few counts. The chain joins TRBV12-3 or TRBV12-4 to TRBJ1-2, with a tentative D call TRBD1 (5 bases). V was cut by 5 bases and J by 8 bases, with 15 bases left in between. The CDR3 loop spans 13 amino acids. The CDR3 loop reads CASSPRELGGYTF. The CDR3 nucleotides are TGTGCCAGCAGTCCCAGGGAATTGGGAGGCTACACCTTC.

The chain links TRBV7-9 to TRBJ2-5, with no clear D. Germline loops: CDR1 SEHNR, CDR2 FQNEAQ (reference sequence). This CDR3 comprises 12 residues. Between the trimmed V and J ends, which lost 5 bases and 5 bases, there was a span of 9 bases. CDR3 coding DNA: TGTGCCAGCAGCCCTAGTACGGAGACCCAGTACTTC. Translated: CASSPSTETQYF. Drawing the rest from reference TRBV7-9 and TRBJ2-5, the complete variable domain is DTGVSQNPRHKITKRGQNVTFRCDPISEHNRLYWYRQTLGQGPEFLTYFQNEAQLEKSRLLSDRFSAERPKGSFSTLEIQRTEQGDSAMYLCASSPSTETQYFGPGTRLLVL.

This chain uses TRBV6-2 or TRBV6-3 with TRBJ1-5; TRBD1 matches 9 bases. CDR1 MNHEY and CDR2 SVGEGT come from the germline V gene. J lost 7 bases, V lost 2 bases, and 3 bases had no gene match. The CDR3 sequence is 14 residues long. The CDR3 nucleotides are TGTGCCAGCAGTTACGCCGGGACAGGGCAGCCCCAGCATTTT. Its translation is CASSYAGTGQPQHF.

The genes are TRBV12-3 or TRBV12-4 and TRBJ1-4, with TRBD1 as a possible D gene (5 bases). The CDR3 covers 14 residues. V was clipped by 3 bases and J by 7 bases, with 12 bases between them. In DNA form, the CDR3 reads TGTGCCAGCAGTTTTTCTGGGGCTGGTGAAAAACTGTTTTTT. This gives the protein CASSFSGAGEKLFF.

The genes are TRBV28 and TRBJ1-5; D may be TRBD1 (6 bases). CDR1 and CDR2 (germline): MDHEN, SYDVKM. Trimming pared 5 bases from V and 7 bases from J, leaving 24 bases between. The CDR3 contains 17 residues. The CDR3 loop is CASSPSFLQGLRQPQHF. The CDR3 nucleotides read TGTGCCAGCAGTCCCTCTTTCTTACAGGGATTGAGGCAGCCCCAGCATTTT.

Comments on this clonotype: Given a much more abundant clone one base away, this may be a read error. The chain carries TRBV5-1 and TRBJ2-7; 9 bases map to TRBD1. Germline lookup yields CDR1 SGHRS and CDR2 YFSETQ. Losses at the gene ends were 4 bases for V and 4 bases for J; bases not matched to a gene: 12. The CDR3 has 16 residues. CDR3 coding DNA: TGCGCCAGCAGCCTAGAAGGGGGGACAGGGTGTTACGAGCAGTACTTC. Encoded protein: CASSLEGGTGCYEQYF. The whole variable domain, filled in from reference TRBV5-1 and TRBJ2-7, reads KAGVTQTPRYLIKTRGQQVTLSCSPISGHRSVSWYQQTPGQGLQFLFEYFSETQRNKGNFPGRFSGRQFSNSRSEMNVSTLELGDSALYLCASSLEGGTGCYEQYFGPGTRLTVT.

This clonotype appeared a few times. The chain carries TRBV4-3 and TRBJ2-3; 9 positions match TRBD2. The CDR3 sequence is 18 residues long. Germline CDR1 and CDR2: LGHNA and YSLEER. The V and J ends lost 0 bases and 4 bases, in that order; junction bases with no gene match: 11. The DNA of the CDR3 is TGCGCCAGCAGCCAAGATTGGGTAGCGGGGGTCCCGCCAGATACGCAGTATTTT. It translates to CASSQDWVAGVPPDTQYF.

This chain uses TRBV4-3 with TRBJ2-7; D may be TRBD1 or TRBD2 (6 bases each). This CDR3 is built from 15 residues. Trimming removed 4 bases from V and 2 bases from J, with 15 bases in between. Germline V gene data show CDR1 as LGHNA and CDR2 as YSLEER. CDR3 protein: CASSPGGLGAYEQYF. The CDR3 DNA follows: TGCGCCAGCAGCCCCGGGGGCCTGGGGGCCTACGAGCAGTACTTC.

The chain recombines TRBV7-2 with TRBJ2-7, with D perhaps matching TRBD2 (5 bases). Trimming cost V 6 bases and J 2 bases, with 17 bases left between them. Per the germline V gene, CDR1 is SGHTA and CDR2 is FQGNSA. This CDR3 comprises 15 residues. In DNA, the CDR3 is TGTGCCAGCAGGGGCATCGGGGATATCACCTACGAGCAGTACTTC. It specifies CASRGIGDITYEQYF.

The V gene is TRBV6-6, the J gene TRBJ2-7; 11 bases fit TRBD1. Germline loops: CDR1 MNHNY, CDR2 SVGAGI (reference sequence). V trimming: 11 bases; J trimming: 2 bases; junction bases outside the gene matches: 8. The CDR3 covers 14 residues. The CDR3: CASAEDRGPYEQYF. The CDR3 DNA follows: TGTGCCTCAGCAGAGGACAGGGGGCCCTACGAGCAGTACTTC.

The J gene is TRBJ1-1, the V gene TRBV14; 8 bases fit TRBD1. CDR1 and CDR2 from the germline V gene are SGHDN and FVKESK. The V segment lost 4 bases and the J segment 8 bases; nucleotides outside the gene matches: 6. CDR3 length: 13 amino acids. CDR3 nucleotides: TGTGCCAGCAGCCGGGCAGGGGGCTCGGAAGCTTTCTTT. This encodes CASSRAGGSEAFF.

This clonotype was observed a handful of times. This chain links TRBV28 with TRBJ2-1; 7 bases align to TRBD1. CDR3 length: 14 amino acids. Germline CDR1 is MDHEN and CDR2 is SYDVKM. The J segment lost 2 bases and the V segment lost 7 bases, leaving 5 bases of the junction unmatched. Here the CDR3 DNA reads TGTGCCAGCATTTTCGACAGGGCCTACAATGAGCAGTTCTTC. Translation gives CASIFDRAYNEQFF. The complete variable domain, with remaining parts taken from reference TRBV28 and TRBJ2-1, reads DVKVTQSSRYLVKRTGEKVFLECVQDMDHENMFWYRQDPGLGLRLIYFSYDVKMKEKGDIPEGYSVSREKKERFSLILESASTNQTSMYLCASIFDRAYNEQFFGPGTRLTVL.

The chain's CDR3 is CASSLGPAQETQYF. The CDR3 DNA reads as TGCGCCAGCAGCTTGGGACCGGCCCAAGAGACCCAGTACTTC. The V and J genes are TRBV5-1 and TRBJ2-5; D unresolved. The germline CDR1 and CDR2 sequences are SGHRS and YFSETQ. With 0 bases removed from V and 1 base from J, the gap between germline ends came to 7 bases. The length of the CDR3 is 14 residues. The full variable domain, in which reference TRBV5-1 and TRBJ2-5 provide the parts outside the CDR3, is KAGVTQTPRYLIKTRGQQVTLSCSPISGHRSVSWYQQTPGQGLQFLFEYFSETQRNKGNFPGRFSGRQFSNSRSEMNVSTLELGDSALYLCASSLGPAQETQYFGPGTRLLVL.

The chain is built from TRBV29-1 and TRBJ2-5; 8 bases line up with TRBD2. The ends lost 3 bases at V and 9 bases at J; junction bases unmatched: 3. The CDR3 covers 11 residues. Germline V gene lookup returns CDR1 SQVTM and CDR2 ANQGSEA. This chain's CDR3 is CSVDPGGAQYF. In DNA, the CDR3 is TGCAGCGTTGATCCCGGGGGGGCCCAGTACTTC.

This clonotype was seen only a few times. The chain couples TRBV3-1 to TRBJ1-2, with TRBD1 matching over 12 bases. CDR1 is LGHDT, CDR2 YNNKEL, per germline (reference sequence). Germline trimming cut 2 bases from V and 2 bases from J; bases unmatched to any gene: 6. The length of the CDR3 is 17 residues. CDR3 sequence (DNA): TGTGCCAGCAGCCAACCCTCCGGGACAGGGGGCAACTATGGCTACACCTTC. Amino acids: CASSQPSGTGGNYGYTF.

This clonotype turned up a few times. The genes are TRBV20-1 and TRBJ2-1; TRBD1 might be the D (6 bases). Germline V gives CDR1 DFQATT, CDR2 SNEGSKA (reference sequence). V was clipped by 3 bases and J by 7 bases, with 10 bases between them. There are 12 residues in the CDR3. CDR3 region: CSARLGANEQFF. The CDR3 region has the DNA TGCAGTGCTAGGCTGGGGGCGAATGAGCAGTTCTTC.